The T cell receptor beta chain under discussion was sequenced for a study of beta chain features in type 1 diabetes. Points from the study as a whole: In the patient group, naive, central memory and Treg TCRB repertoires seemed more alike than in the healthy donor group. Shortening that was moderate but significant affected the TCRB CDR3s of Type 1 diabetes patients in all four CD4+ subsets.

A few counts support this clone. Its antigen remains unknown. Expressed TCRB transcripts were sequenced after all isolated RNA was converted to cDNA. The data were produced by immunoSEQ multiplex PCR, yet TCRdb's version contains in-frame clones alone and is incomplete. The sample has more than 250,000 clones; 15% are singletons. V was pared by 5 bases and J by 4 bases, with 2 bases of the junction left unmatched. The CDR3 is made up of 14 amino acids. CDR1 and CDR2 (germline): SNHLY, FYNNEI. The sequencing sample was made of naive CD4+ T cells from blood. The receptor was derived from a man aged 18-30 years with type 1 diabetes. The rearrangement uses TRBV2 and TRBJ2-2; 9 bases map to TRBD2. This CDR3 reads CASSSSGVTGELFF. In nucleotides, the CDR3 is TGTGCCAGCAGTTCTAGCGGGGTCACCGGGGAGCTGTTTTTT.